This entry is about one TCR beta chain. The target of this receptor is not known. Per-base quality was not reported, and no clone a single base away is much larger than it. Non-adjacent lung tissue was taken as far as possible from the malignant lesion, at least 3 cm away, from the same resection. At the junction V is shortened by 6 bases and J by 5 bases; bases outside the gene matches: 5. Including the terminal cysteine and phenylalanine, the CDR3 comprises 13 residues. The only DNA kept is the CDR3, 39 bases in frame from the first base. Based on the germline V gene, the CDR1 and CDR2 sequences are ENHRY and SYGVKD. The data were taken from a study of CD4 T cells in lung cancer (dated by TCRdb to about 2019). About the full investigation: In the study, blood T cells of NSCLC patients were screened for responses to candidate mutation-encoded neoepitopes, and neoantigen-specific CD4+ T-cell clones and TCRs were isolated. Tumor and non-adjacent lung tissue came from a handful of patients undergoing curative-intent resections for stage I-III non-small cell lung cancer. Aged 60 to 69 when blood was donated, the resected patients, most of whom were former smokers, had either lung adenocarcinoma or squamous cell carcinoma. Treatments the patients had received before donating blood included platinum chemotherapy, and some of the patients were given nivolumab or pembrolizumab. The frequency of neoantigen-specific clonotypes in tumor resections, non-adjacent lung and cultured T-cell products was followed using TCRB deep sequencing. The paper's findings and limits, for the study overall: Some blood-derived responses might reflect in vitro priming of naive T cells or cross-reactivity rather than memory responses to the cancer.

Receptors were amplified or captured by the immunoSEQ multiplex PCR assay. DNA was isolated with Qiagen DNeasy or QIAamp micro DNA kits and TCRB sequenced with the Adaptive Biotechnology human TCRB sequencing kit. Sequencing of TCRB libraries was performed on an Illumina MiSeq. In the original analysis: The kit provider's software was used to analyze TCRB sequence data, and Fisher's exact test was applied to assess tumor enrichment of clonotype templates. TCRdb took over this immuneACCESS table, retaining in-frame rearrangements with V and J assigned. Such tables are incomplete; in checked studies, under half of the missing clones stem from an unresolved V gene, and the remainder is unexplained. D and trimming were read from the DNA, whereas the V and J calls and clone size are those reported in that table. Across this sample there are about 10,000 clones, with over 65% seen only once. In total, the top ten clones hold 15% to 17% of the sample.

This clonotype originated in a man aged 60-69 years with non-small cell lung cancer. The sequence is built from TRBV10-3 and TRBJ1-2; a stretch of 8 junction bases matches TRBD1. Sequences were obtained from normal lung tissue taken away from the tumor. Here is the DNA: TGTGCCATCAGCACCGACAGGGGTTATGGCTACACCTTC. Translated, this gives CAISTDRGYGYTF.